The 7 T cell receptor beta chains below come from one sample, sequenced in a study of cytomegalovirus exposure and HLA in healthy donors. The PCR was carried out with 60 Vbeta primers and 13 Jbeta primers. Profiled with immunoSEQ multiplex PCR; TCRdb holds only in-frame clones, not every one. The repertoire consists of tens of thousands of clones, with over 55% occurring once and the leading ten covering 20% to 25%. Material for sequencing was PBMCs. All receptors derive from a woman in her fifties or sixties in good health and CMV-seropositive.

The J gene is TRBJ1-1, the V gene TRBV28; D is undetermined. The germline gives CDR1 MDHEN, CDR2 SYDVKM. Trimming pared 2 bases from V and 0 bases from J, leaving 4 bases between. The CDR3 extends over 13 amino acids. The CDR3 DNA reads as TGTGCCAGCAGTTTAGCAGTGAACACTGAAGCTTTCTTT. Translating it yields CASSLAVNTEAFF.

The gene calls are TRBV7-9 and TRBJ1-2; tentative D call: TRBD1 (6 bases). V was shortened by 5 bases and J by 7 bases, with 17 bases between the two germline ends. The V gene's germline CDR1 is SEHNR and CDR2 FQNEAQ (reference sequence). The CDR3 has 14 amino acids. This CDR3 reads CASSIPGASGGYTF. DNA for the CDR3: TGTGCCAGCAGCATTCCAGGGGCGAGCGGTGGCTACACCTTC. Looking up the rest from reference TRBV7-9 and TRBJ1-2 gives the full variable domain: DTGVSQNPRHKITKRGQNVTFRCDPISEHNRLYWYRQTLGQGPEFLTYFQNEAQLEKSRLLSDRFSAERPKGSFSTLEIQRTEQGDSAMYLCASSIPGASGGYTFGSGTRLTVV.

This chain connects TRBV5-1 to TRBJ2-7, with 9 bases matching TRBD2. J was trimmed by 2 bases and V by 0 bases; bases with no gene match: 3. CDR1 and CDR2 from the germline V gene are SGHRS and YFSETQ. CDR3 length equals 15 residues. The CDR3 bases are TGCGCCAGCAGCTTGGTATCTAGCGGGACCTACGAGCAGTACTTC. Residues: CASSLVSSGTYEQYF.

V gene TRBV7-8 combines with J gene TRBJ2-1, with 7 bases identical to TRBD2. Germline V lookup: CDR1 SGHVS, CDR2 FQNEAQ. V gave up 3 bases and J gave up 4 bases; unmatched junction bases: 6. The CDR3 loop spans 15 amino acids. This CDR3 is CASSFSSGFYNEQFF. The CDR3 DNA is TGTGCCAGCAGCTTCTCTAGCGGATTTTACAATGAGCAGTTCTTC.

The CDR3 is CSVGAGNTGELFF. Written as DNA, the CDR3 is TGCAGCGTTGGGGCAGGGAACACCGGGGAGCTGTTTTTT. This chain links TRBV29-1 with TRBJ2-2, with D hard to call. Germline lookup yields CDR1 SQVTM and CDR2 ANQGSEA. V lost 4 bases and J 1 base, leaving 7 bases between the germline ends. The CDR3 spans 13 residues.

The chain links TRBV5-1 to TRBJ1-1; D unclear. Between the trimmed V and J ends, which lost 0 bases and 1 base, there was a span of 7 bases. The germline V gene has CDR1 SGHRS and CDR2 YFSETQ. This CDR3 has 14 residues. CDR3 amino acids: CASSLVPSNTEAFF. The CDR3 DNA reads as TGCGCCAGCAGCTTGGTCCCTTCGAACACTGAAGCTTTCTTT.

This clone appeared a few times. The V and J genes are TRBV30 and TRBJ2-7, with D possibly matching TRBD1 (5 bases). There are 13 residues in the CDR3. Germline CDR1 reads GTSNPN; CDR2 reads SVGIG (reference sequence). Trimming removed 2 bases from V and 1 base from J, with 9 bases in between. CDR3 amino acids: CAWSHGASYEQYF. Here the CDR3 DNA reads TGTGCCTGGAGTCATGGGGCTTCCTACGAGCAGTACTTC.